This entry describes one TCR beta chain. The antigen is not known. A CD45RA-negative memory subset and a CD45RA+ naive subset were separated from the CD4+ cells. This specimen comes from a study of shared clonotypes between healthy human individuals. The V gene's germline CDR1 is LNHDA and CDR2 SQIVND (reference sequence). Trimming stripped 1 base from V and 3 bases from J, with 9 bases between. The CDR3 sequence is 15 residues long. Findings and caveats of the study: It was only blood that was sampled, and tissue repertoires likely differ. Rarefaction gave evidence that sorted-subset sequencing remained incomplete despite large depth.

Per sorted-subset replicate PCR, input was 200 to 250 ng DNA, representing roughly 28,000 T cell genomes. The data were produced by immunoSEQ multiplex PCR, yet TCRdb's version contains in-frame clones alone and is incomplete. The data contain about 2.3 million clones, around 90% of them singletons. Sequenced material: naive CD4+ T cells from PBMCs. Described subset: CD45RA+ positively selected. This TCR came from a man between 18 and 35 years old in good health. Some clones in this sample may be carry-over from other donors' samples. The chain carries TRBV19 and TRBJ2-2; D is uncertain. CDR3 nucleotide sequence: TGTGCCAGTAGTATAGGTGGGTTCGACACCGGGGAGCTGTTTTTT. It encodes CASSIGGFDTGELFF.